Listed here are 14 T cell receptor beta chains from one sample, sequenced in a study of T cells expressing NK-cell markers. TCRdb re-called the 5' RACE reads and catalogs CDR3 proteins one per entry, DNA excluded. In total, the table holds about 390,000 distinct CDR3 sequences. Sequencing was done on a sample of blood T cells: a sorted CD56 or NKG2C T cell subset, CD4+ or CD8+ T cells, or bulk PBMC T cells (not recorded which). These receptor sequences come from a woman between 50 and 59 years old in good health.

This chain's CDR3 is CASSQEGSRPSSYNEQFF. The V gene is TRBV4-2, the J gene TRBJ2-1. This CDR3 has 18 residues. Looked up from germline, CDR1 is LGHNA and CDR2 is YNFKEQ.

CDR3 loop: CASSSKDMDFNNEQFF. V and J are TRBV5-1 and TRBJ2-1; the D call of TRBD2 rests on TCRdb alone, since no DNA is present to check it. In germline, CDR1 is SGHRS, CDR2 YFSETQ. The CDR3 spans 16 residues.

J is TRBJ1-3 and V is TRBV30. CDR1 is GTSNPN, CDR2 SVGIG, per germline (reference sequence). There are 12 residues in the CDR3. CDR3 sequence: CACDSSGNTIYF.

This sequence joins TRBV25-1 and TRBJ2-1; TCRdb reports TRBD1, a call that lacks DNA to check it against. The CDR3 loop spans 12 amino acids. The germline V gene has CDR1 MGHDK and CDR2 SYGVNS. The CDR3: CASKTGRSEQFF.

The chain has TRBV24-1 and TRBJ2-5; the D call from TCRdb, TRBD1, cannot be confirmed without DNA. Germline-derived CDR1 and CDR2 are KGHDR and SFDVKD. The CDR3 spans 14 residues. This chain's CDR3 is CATSGGQRQETQYF.

The rearrangement links TRBV28 to TRBJ2-1. The CDR3 is made up of 14 amino acids. Germline V lookup: CDR1 MDHEN, CDR2 SYDVKM. CDR3 region: CASSLDAANNEQFF.

The gene calls are TRBV24-1 and TRBJ2-6. CDR3 size: 16 residues. In germline, CDR1 is KGHDR, CDR2 SFDVKD. CDR3: CATSDAWVSGANVLTF.

V and J are TRBV20-1 and TRBJ2-3; TCRdb gives TRBD2 as the D gene, but with no DNA this cannot be confirmed. Germline assignment: CDR1 DFQATT and CDR2 SNEGSKA (reference sequence). This CDR3 is 16 amino acids long. CDR3 protein: CSAMGLLGPSTDTQYF.

V is TRBV12-5 and J is TRBJ1-6. The germline gives CDR1 LGHNT, CDR2 FRNRAP. The CDR3 loop spans 14 amino acids. CDR3: CASGVGPEGSPLHF.

This rearrangement joins TRBV20-1 to TRBJ1-5; the TCRdb D gene call, TRBD1, has no DNA to confirm it. The CDR3 runs to 15 residues. Germline assignment: CDR1 DFQATT and CDR2 SNEGSKA (reference sequence). The CDR3 loop reads CSAREAGHPNQPQHF.

This chain's CDR3 is CSVLRQTPTDTQYF. V is TRBV29-1 and J is TRBJ2-3. CDR1 and CDR2 from the germline V gene are SQVTM and ANQGSEA. This CDR3 has 14 amino acids.

CDR3 region: CATSDFGTSGGFYEQFF. This chain uses TRBV24-1 with TRBJ2-1; TCRdb's D call, TRBD2, is unchecked because there is no DNA. CDR1 is KGHDR, CDR2 SFDVKD, per germline. There are 17 residues in the CDR3.

The rearrangement links TRBV27 to TRBJ2-5; TCRdb outputs TRBD1, but without DNA this stays unchecked. CDR3 size: 12 residues. CDR1 and CDR2 from the germline V gene are MNHEY and SMNVEV (reference sequence). The CDR3 reads CASRQKGGLVYF.

The chain combines TRBV20-1 with TRBJ1-4; TCRdb indicates TRBD1, and absent DNA this call remains unverified. This CDR3 has 14 residues. Germline CDR1 reads DFQATT; CDR2 reads SNEGSKA (reference sequence). CDR3 protein: CSARDGQGGEKLFF.